These 15 T cell receptor beta chains originate from one sample sequenced in a study of cytomegalovirus exposure and HLA in healthy donors. Use of 60 Vbeta and 13 Jbeta primers characterized the PCR. Profiling relied on immunoSEQ multiplex PCR, and the TCRdb table lists in-frame clones only, not all of them. The listing contains roughly 50,000 clones. Material for sequencing was PBMCs. The receptors here all came from a woman aged 40 to 49 in good health and CMV-seronegative.

The rearrangement joins TRBV25-1 to TRBJ2-7; D possibly corresponds to TRBD1 (5 bases). The germline CDR1 and CDR2 sequences are MGHDK and SYGVNS. Trimming removed 2 bases at V and 6 bases at J, with 11 bases between. The CDR3 covers 13 residues. The CDR3 reads CASSEGALGEQYF. The DNA for the CDR3 is TGTGCCAGCAGTGAAGGGGCCCTTGGCGAGCAGTACTTC.

The V gene is TRBV28, the J gene TRBJ1-1; 7 positions agree with TRBD1. The germline V gene encodes CDR1 MDHEN and CDR2 SYDVKM. The CDR3 is 16 amino acids. Unmatched junction bases numbered 7, after V lost 3 bases and J lost 0 bases. As DNA, the CDR3 is TGTGCCAGCAGTTTCGGACAGGTCTTCATGAACACTGAAGCTTTCTTT. It specifies CASSFGQVFMNTEAFF.

The gene calls are TRBV18 and TRBJ1-2; perhaps TRBD1 as D (5 bases). The V gene's germline CDR1 is KGHSH and CDR2 LQKENI. V was pared by 3 bases and J by 4 bases, with 18 bases between. The CDR3 sequence is 16 residues long. DNA for the CDR3: TGTGCCAGCTCACCGCTTACCCAGGGCCCTTTCTATGGCTACACCTTC. Translating gives CASSPLTQGPFYGYTF.

The rearrangement joins TRBV29-1 to TRBJ1-2, with 7 bases fitting TRBD1. Unmatched junction bases numbered 4, after V lost 0 bases and J lost 3 bases. This CDR3 is 14 amino acids long. Germline V gene data show CDR1 as SQVTM and CDR2 as ANQGSEA. CDR3 loop: CSVEDRGGDYGYTF. In DNA, the CDR3 is TGCAGCGTTGAAGATCGAGGGGGCGACTATGGCTACACCTTC.

CDR3 coding DNA: TGTGCCAGTAGTATACAAGCAGGGATTGTGTACACCGGGGAGCTGTTTTTT. This gives the protein CASSIQAGIVYTGELFF. V and J are TRBV19 and TRBJ2-2; the D gene is possibly TRBD1 (5 bases). Germline-derived CDR1 and CDR2 are LNHDA and SQIVND (reference sequence). The length of the CDR3 is 17 residues. V was shortened by 2 bases and J by 3 bases, with 16 bases between the two germline ends.

The chain couples TRBV9 to TRBJ1-5; 7 bases are a match to TRBD1. This CDR3 comprises 14 residues. Trimming took 3 bases from V and 4 from J; bases not matched to a gene: 4. The germline V gene has CDR1 SGDLS and CDR2 YYNGEE. CDR3 region: CASSAGQVNQPQHF. DNA of the CDR3: TGTGCCAGCAGCGCAGGACAGGTTAATCAGCCCCAGCATTTT. Complete variable domain (other parts from reference TRBV9 and TRBJ1-5): DSGVTQTPKHLITATGQRVTLRCSPRSGDLSVYWYQQSLDQGLQFLIQYYNGEERAKGNILERFSAQQFPDLHSELNLSSLELGDSALYFCASSAGQVNQPQHFGDGTRLSIL.

This chain uses TRBV30 with TRBJ1-2; TRBD1 agrees at 10 bases. The germline V gene encodes CDR1 GTSNPN and CDR2 SVGIG (reference sequence). The CDR3 runs 15 residues. V lost 5 bases and J lost 6; bases outside the gene matches: 12. The DNA of the CDR3 is TGTGCCTGGCATCTCCCGACAGGGGGCCTCGATGGCTACACCTTC. Its translation is CAWHLPTGGLDGYTF.

The chain links TRBV7-2 to TRBJ2-2, with TRBD2 matching over 8 bases. Germline assignment: CDR1 SGHTA and CDR2 FQGNSA. This CDR3 has 15 amino acids. V was clipped by 3 bases and J by 7 bases; unmatched bases: 7. The CDR3: CASSLNGGAVGELFF. CDR3 bases: TGTGCCAGCAGCTTGAACGGGGGGGCGGTCGGGGAGCTGTTTTTT.

Concerning this clone itself: Sequence at one end of the junction differs from germline and may be a read error. J is TRBJ1-1 and V is TRBV7-6; 7 positions agree with TRBD1. Per germline, CDR1 SGHVS and CDR2 FNYEAQ. The CDR3 loop spans 16 amino acids. This chain's CDR3 is CASSFITGDMNTEDFF. CDR3 coding DNA: TGTGCCAGCAGCTTTATTACAGGGGATATGAACACTGAAGATTTCTTT.

This chain uses TRBV7-9 with TRBJ1-4, with 8 bases that match TRBD1. Losses at the gene ends were 5 bases for V and 0 bases for J; bases not matched to a gene: 5. Germline V gene sequence: CDR1 SEHNR, CDR2 FQNEAQ (reference sequence). CDR3 size: 16 residues. As DNA, the CDR3 is TGTGCCAGCAGCCTTGGACAGGGCACAACTAATGAAAAACTGTTTTTT. This gives the protein CASSLGQGTTNEKLFF.

The rearrangement links TRBV18 to TRBJ2-2, with D perhaps TRBD2 (6 bases). Trimming stripped 5 bases from V and 3 bases from J, with 7 bases between. Looked up from germline, CDR1 is KGHSH and CDR2 is LQKENI. The CDR3 runs 13 residues. The CDR3 nucleotides read TGTGCCAGCTCAAGGAGGGACACCGGGGAGCTGTTTTTT. Translating it yields CASSRRDTGELFF. The variable domain in full, completed from reference TRBV18 and TRBJ2-2, reads NAGVMQNPRHLVRRRGQEARLRCSPMKGHSHVYWYRQLPEEGLKFMVYLQKENIIDESGMPKERFSAEFPKEGPSILRIQQVVRGDSAAYFCASSRRDTGELFFGEGSRLTVL.

This chain links TRBV9 with TRBJ2-3; 7 nucleotides line up with TRBD1. The CDR3 consists of 14 residues. The J segment lost 2 bases and the V segment lost 3 bases, leaving 3 bases of the junction unmatched. Germline V lookup: CDR1 SGDLS, CDR2 YYNGEE. The CDR3 protein is CASSEDRATDTQYF. CDR3 DNA sequence: TGTGCCAGCAGCGAAGACAGGGCCACAGATACGCAGTATTTT. The whole variable domain, remainder taken from reference TRBV9 and TRBJ2-3, is DSGVTQTPKHLITATGQRVTLRCSPRSGDLSVYWYQQSLDQGLQFLIQYYNGEERAKGNILERFSAQQFPDLHSELNLSSLELGDSALYFCASSEDRATDTQYFGPGTRLTVL.

The V gene is TRBV13, the J gene TRBJ2-7; 13 nucleotides match TRBD2. V was clipped by 5 bases and J by 0 bases; unmatched bases: 13. The germline V gene encodes CDR1 PRHDT and CDR2 FYEKMQ (reference sequence). This CDR3 contains 19 residues. The CDR3 sequence: CASSPRLAGGPKSSYEQYF. Here the CDR3 DNA reads TGTGCCAGCAGCCCACGACTAGCGGGGGGCCCTAAGAGCTCCTACGAGCAGTACTTC.

This rearrangement joins TRBV18 to TRBJ1-3, with D possibly matching TRBD1 (5 bases). V gave up 0 bases and J gave up 0 bases, with 12 bases separating them. Germline-derived CDR1 and CDR2 are KGHSH and LQKENI. The CDR3 runs 17 residues. CDR3 sequence reads: CASSPPYGQSSGNTIYF. CDR3 DNA sequence: TGTGCCAGCTCACCACCTTATGGACAATCCTCTGGAAACACCATATATTTT.

This chain joins TRBV6-5 and TRBJ1-2, with D unresolved. This CDR3 has 15 residues. Trimming cost V 6 bases and J 3 bases, with 17 bases left between them. From germline, CDR1 is MNHEY and CDR2 SVGAGI. CDR3 nucleotide sequence: TGTGCCAGCAGGCCCTATTTGGAGCCCGACTATGGCTACACCTTC. Encoded protein: CASRPYLEPDYGYTF.